The sequence of this T cell receptor beta chain was determined in a study of T-cell memory formation after mild COVID-19. In this sample, this clonotype turned up a few times. From the 5' RACE reads, TCRdb called clonotypes with MiXCR, one entry per CDR3 protein. The table has about 340,000 distinct CDR3 sequences, roughly 20% seen once. The sample was PBMCs or a T cell subset sorted from them (not recorded which). This TCR came from an adult woman who had mild COVID-19 (a few samples of this study predate the infection). Cell type and time point are not known.

Here the CDR3 reads CASSIRLAGSTGELFF. The DNA for the CDR3 is TGCGCCAGCAGCATCCGACTAGCGGGTAGCACCGGGGAGCTGTTTTTT. This chain links TRBV5-1 with TRBJ2-2; 10 nucleotides match TRBD2. This CDR3 is 16 amino acids long. Germline trimming cut 4 bases from V and 4 bases from J; bases unmatched to any gene: 7. Germline CDR1 reads SGHRS; CDR2 reads YFSETQ.